This T cell receptor (beta chain) was sequenced in a study of immunodeficiency (dated 2019 in TCRdb). Regarding the study in general: Repertoire analysis was done to look for VDJ recombination defects and oligoclonality. What the authors observed across the whole study: In the entropy comparisons of patients against healthy controls, patients were shown as n=3 (open circles), and an effect of thymic development was suggested only as a possibility. V-J pairing and productive entropy of CD4+ T cells appeared to be similar between patients and controls. Severe oligoclonality, as judged by top-100 and total clonotype frequencies, was observed in patient CD8+ T cells but not in patient CD4+ T cells.

The cysteine opens and the phenylalanine closes a CDR3 of 13 amino acids. Left in the record is the CDR3 DNA by itself, 39 bases read in frame from the first base. Looking up the germline V gene (reference sequence) yields CDR1 LGHDT and CDR2 YNNKEL. Trimming at the junction amounts to 8 bases on V and 0 bases on J, and the germline ends lie 8 bases apart. Genomic DNA was isolated using the QIAamp DNA Blood Mini Kit and then sent out for immunoSEQ repertoire analysis. Using a standard quantity of genomic DNA template, multiplex PCR was run to amplify the CDR3 regions. The PCR products underwent sequencing on an Illumina platform. Concerning the study's data processing: Alignment of sequences was done against a reference, and the V, D and J gene definitions came from IMGT. A nearest-neighbor clustering algorithm merged closely related sequences to remove PCR and sequencing errors. V, D and J usage was analyzed in productive unique and total sequences using ImmunoSEQ Analyzer tools and R version 3.6.1. The source is immuneACCESS, and TCRdb retained only in-frame sequences with V and J called. Part of the clones is not carried over; for the studies checked, unresolved V genes explain less than half of this, and the remainder is unexplained. V and J calls plus clone size are reproduced from that table; the DNA served to infer D and trimming. Present in this sample are a few thousand clones, around 91% of which were seen just once. The leading ten clones occupy 3.5% to 4.5% of the sample.

Regarding this clone: Its antigen is currently not known. Base qualities are not at hand, and no much larger clone is one base apart.

CD3+CD4+ T cells were sorted from fresh PBMCs before TCR sequencing. What was sequenced was CD4+ T cells from blood. The rearrangement joined TRBV3-1 (or the pseudogene TRBV3-2) to TRBJ1-3; no D gene is confidently identified. The TCR was taken from a human donor in good health. The CDR3 in this case is CASGSLSGNTIYF. The sequenced DNA is TGTGCCAGCGGGAGCCTCTCTGGAAACACCATATATTTT.